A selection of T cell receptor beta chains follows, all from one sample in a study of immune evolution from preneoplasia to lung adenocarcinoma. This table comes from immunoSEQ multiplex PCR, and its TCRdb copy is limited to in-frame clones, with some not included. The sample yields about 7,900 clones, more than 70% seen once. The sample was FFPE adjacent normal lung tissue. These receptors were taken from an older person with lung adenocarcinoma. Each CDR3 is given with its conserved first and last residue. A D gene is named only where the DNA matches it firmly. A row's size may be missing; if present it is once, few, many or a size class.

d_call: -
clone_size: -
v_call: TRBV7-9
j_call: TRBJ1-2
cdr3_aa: CASSSGTLGYTF
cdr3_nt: TGTGCCAGCAGCTCCGGGACCCTTGGCTACACCTTC

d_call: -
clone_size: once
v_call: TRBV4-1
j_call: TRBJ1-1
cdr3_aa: CASSHYDTLEAFF
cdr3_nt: TGCGCCAGCAGCCACTACGACACCTTGGAAGCTTTCTTT

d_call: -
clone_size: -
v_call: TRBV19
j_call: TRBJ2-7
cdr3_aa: CASSSNFGELYF
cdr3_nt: TGTGCCAGTAGCTCTAACTTTGGGGAGCTGTACTTC

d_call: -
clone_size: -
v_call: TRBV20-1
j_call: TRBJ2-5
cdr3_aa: CSALGVETQYF
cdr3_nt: TGCAGTGCGCTGGGGGTGGAGACCCAGTACTTC

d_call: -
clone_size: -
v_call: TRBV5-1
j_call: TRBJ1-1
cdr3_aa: CASSIDILNTEAFF
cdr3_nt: TGCGCCAGCAGCATCGACATTCTGAACACTGAAGCTTTCTTT

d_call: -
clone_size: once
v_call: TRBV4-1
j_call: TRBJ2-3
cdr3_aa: CASSQGPYSTDTQYF
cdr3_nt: TGCGCCAGCAGCCAAGGCCCCTATAGCACAGATACGCAGTATTTT

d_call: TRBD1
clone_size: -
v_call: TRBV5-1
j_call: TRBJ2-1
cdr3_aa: CASSSRTGPYNEQFF
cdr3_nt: TGCGCCAGCAGCTCAAGGACAGGCCCCTACAATGAGCAGTTCTTC

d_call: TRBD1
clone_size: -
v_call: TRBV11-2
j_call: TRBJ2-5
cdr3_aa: CASGRQGGQETQYF
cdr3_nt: TGTGCCAGCGGTAGACAGGGTGGGCAAGAGACCCAGTACTTC

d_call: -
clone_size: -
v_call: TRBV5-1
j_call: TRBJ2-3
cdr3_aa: CASSLDGASTDTQYF
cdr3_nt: TGCGCCAGCAGCTTGGACGGTGCTAGCACAGATACGCAGTATTTT

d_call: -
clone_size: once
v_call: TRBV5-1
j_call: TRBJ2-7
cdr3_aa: CASSLTTLSYEQYF
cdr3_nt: TGCGCCAGCAGCCTTACGACCCTCTCCTACGAGCAGTACTTC

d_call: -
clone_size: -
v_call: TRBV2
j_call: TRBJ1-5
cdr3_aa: CASSAGPQNQPQHF
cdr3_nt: TGTGCCAGCAGTGCAGGCCCCCAAAATCAGCCCCAGCATTTT

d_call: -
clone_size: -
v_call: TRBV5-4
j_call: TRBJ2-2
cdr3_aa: CASSYDPAGELFF
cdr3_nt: TGTGCCAGCAGCTACGACCCCGCAGGGGAGCTGTTTTTT

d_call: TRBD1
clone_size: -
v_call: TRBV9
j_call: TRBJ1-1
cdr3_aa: CASSPWTGEHSEAFF
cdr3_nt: TGTGCCAGCAGCCCCTGGACAGGGGAACACTCTGAAGCTTTCTTT